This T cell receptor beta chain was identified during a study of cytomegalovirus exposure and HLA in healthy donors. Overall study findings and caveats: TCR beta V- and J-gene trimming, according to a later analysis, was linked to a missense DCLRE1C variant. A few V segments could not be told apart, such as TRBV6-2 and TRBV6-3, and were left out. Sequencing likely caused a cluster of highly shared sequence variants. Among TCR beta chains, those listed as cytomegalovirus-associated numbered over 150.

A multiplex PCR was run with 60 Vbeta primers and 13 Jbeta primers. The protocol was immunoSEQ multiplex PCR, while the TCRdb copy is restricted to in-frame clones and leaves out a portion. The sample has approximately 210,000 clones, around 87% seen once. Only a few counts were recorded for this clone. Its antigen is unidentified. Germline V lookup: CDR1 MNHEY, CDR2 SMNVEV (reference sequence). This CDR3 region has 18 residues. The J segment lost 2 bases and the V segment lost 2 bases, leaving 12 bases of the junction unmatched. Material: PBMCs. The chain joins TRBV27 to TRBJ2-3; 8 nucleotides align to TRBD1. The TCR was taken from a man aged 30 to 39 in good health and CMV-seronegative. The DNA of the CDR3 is TGTGCCAGCAGTTTAGGGGAGACAGGGGCCGATACCACAGATACGCAGTATTTT. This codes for CASSLGETGADTTDTQYF.